These T cell receptor beta chains were read from a single sample in a study of T cells in Graves' hyperthyroidism and ophthalmopathy. TCRdb ran MiXCR on the multiplex PCR reads and lists one entry per CDR3 protein. The repertoire consists of roughly 300,000 distinct CDR3 sequences, with 20% to 25% occurring once and the leading ten covering about 50%. Source material: blood. Every receptor here comes from a woman in her forties or fifties with Graves' hyperthyroidism. Both conserved end residues are part of each CDR3. D genes are given only for firm matches.

v_call	d_call	j_call	cdr3_aa
TRBV4-1	.	TRBJ2-7	CASSPSDVNYEQYF
TRBV27	.	TRBJ1-6	CASSLSSRVGSPLHF
TRBV7-2	TRBD1	TRBJ1-1	CASSFARQGKREAFF
TRBV5-1	.	TRBJ1-1	CASSLGGSLNTEAFF
TRBV6-1	TRBD1	TRBJ2-3	CASRRDRGVTDTQYF
TRBV3-1	TRBD2	TRBJ2-5	CASSPLWGGPPELQETQYF
TRBV2	TRBD2	TRBJ2-6	CASSRSGGAGGANVLTF
TRBV6-1	TRBD1	TRBJ1-1	CASTPQGLRVGDTEAFF
TRBV12-3/TRBV12-4	.	TRBJ1-2	CASSLDRAGGYTF
TRBV5-6	.	TRBJ1-5	CASSSGRANQPQHF
TRBV18	TRBD2	TRBJ2-4	CASSSSGRGENIQYF
TRBV25-1	.	TRBJ1-2	CASTPEGRGGYTF
TRBV5-1	.	TRBJ1-3	CASSPPPGPGGNTIYF
TRBV6-5	.	TRBJ2-2	CASSYSPNTGELFF
TRBV5-1	.	TRBJ2-7	CASSPRGASYEQYF
TRBV11-1	.	TRBJ2-2	CASSFSGRPELFF
TRBV19	TRBD2	TRBJ2-1	CASSIGTSGSTPLYNEQFF
TRBV15	.	TRBJ2-2	CATSRDRTRYGELFF
TRBV12-3/TRBV12-4	.	TRBJ1-3	CASSLGSSGNTIYF
TRBV5-5	.	TRBJ1-3	CASSFSSVGSAGNTIYF
TRBV28	.	TRBJ1-1	CASSLGLEAFF
TRBV11-3	TRBD2	TRBJ2-3	CASSSGTSGGASTDTQYF
TRBV7-9	TRBD1	TRBJ2-3	CASSSDRVTDTQYF
TRBV28	.	TRBJ1-1	CASSSLQGKAEAFF
TRBV20-1	.	TRBJ1-1	CSAGGGLNTEAFF
TRBV3-1	.	TRBJ2-7	CASSKGGYEQYF
TRBV11-1	.	TRBJ1-1	CASSLSPTRVNTEAFF
TRBV7-3	TRBD2	TRBJ2-1	CASSLTSGKGNEQFF